This TCR beta chain was retrieved from a study of Tregs in tolerant kidney transplant recipients. In regard to this clone: Its cognate antigen is unknown.

Thawed PBMCs were FACS-sorted into unstimulated CD4+CD25+CD127- regulatory T cells, CD4+CD25- non-regulatory cells, CD4 and CD8 cells. With 7 bases removed from V and 5 bases from J, the gap between germline ends came to 17 bases. This CDR3 has 13 amino acids. Per the germline V gene, CDR1 is SQVTM and CDR2 is ANQGSEA. TCRdb's copy holds only in-frame clones and misses some; the assay was immunoSEQ multiplex PCR. The sample yields about 83,000 clones, under 98% seen once. Study findings and constraints: Biological reproducibility was not directly addressed in this study.

The sample consisted of CD4+ T cells from blood, taken before the transplant. This TCR derives from a human donor who received a combined kidney and bone marrow transplant. The chain uses TRBV29-1 and TRBJ2-5; weak D call: TRBD1 (6 bases). The CDR3 protein is CSGITGTGETQYF. In DNA, the CDR3 is TGCAGCGGGATCACAGGGACGGGGGAGACCCAGTACTTC.